One sample yielded the 2 T cell receptor beta chains listed below, sequenced in a study of blood T cell repertoires in COVID-19. Data came from immunoSEQ multiplex PCR; TCRdb stores just in-frame clones and leaves some out. The sample contains nearly 350,000 clones, about 93% of which appear only once. The sample was peripheral blood. These receptors all stem from a woman in her late teens or twenties who had recovered from COVID-19.

This clone has a single count. The chain couples TRBV5-5 to TRBJ2-6; 7 bases fit TRBD1. Germline V gene lookup returns CDR1 SGHKS and CDR2 YYEKEE (reference sequence). The CDR3 loop spans 17 amino acids. Unmatched junction bases numbered 3, after V lost 0 bases and J lost 0 bases. This chain's CDR3 is CASSLEPGGSGANVLTF. The DNA of the CDR3 is TGTGCCAGCAGCTTGGAACCAGGGGGCTCTGGGGCCAACGTCCTGACTTTC.

V and J are TRBV6-5 and TRBJ2-4; D gene ambiguous. Germline assignment: CDR1 MNHEY and CDR2 SVGAGI. The V end was cut by 7 bases, the J end by 0 bases, with 7 bases between. The CDR3 runs to 13 residues. CDR3 nucleotides: TGTGCCAGCACCCCTCTAGCCAAAAACATTCAGTACTTC. This translates into CASTPLAKNIQYF.